What follows is one T cell receptor beta chain and its context. Its target is unknown. Noted treatment: approximately 10-day PBMC culture with coronavirus spike peptide pools or control peptides (ViraFEST assay). This entry belongs to a study of vaccination and CD4 T cells after COVID-19. Across the whole study: The stimulus for the cells was overlapping spike peptides derived from SARS-CoV-2, HCoV-NL63, HCoV-OC43 and HCoV-229E.

Scientists ran DNA taken from cultured CD4+ T cells through the Oncomine TCR Beta short-read assay for sequencing. TCRdb analysed the PCR reads with MiXCR anew, one entry per CDR3 protein. Of about 15,000 distinct CDR3 sequences in the sample, 50% to 60% were seen once. Trimming took 7 bases from V and 3 from J, leaving 14 bases between them. The CDR3 sequence is 14 residues long. Germline lookup yields CDR1 KGHDR and CDR2 SFDVKD. The genes are TRBV24-1 and TRBJ1-2; D is perhaps TRBD1 (5 bases). The sample was CD4+ T cells from blood, cultured in vitro, taken before SARS-CoV-2 vaccination. This TCR came from a human donor who had recovered from COVID-19. CDR3: CATRGRGTDYGYTF. DNA of the CDR3: TGTGCCACCAGGGGGCGGGGGACTGACTATGGCTACACCTTC.